The 14 T cell receptor beta chains in this list originate from one sample, sequenced in a study of patients and donors after allogeneic stem cell transplantation. MiXCR, run by TCRdb on the RT-PCR reads, gives a single entry per CDR3 protein. The repertoire holds about 960,000 distinct CDR3 sequences, with approximately 18% as singletons. Sequencing was done on a sample of blood, either unsorted or a sorted T cell fraction (not recorded which). The receptor set was obtained from a human donor who was either an allogeneic HSCT recipient or a stem cell or donor lymphocyte infusion donor (not recorded which). It is not recorded whose cells these are; they may come from a transplant donor.

The chain uses TRBV30 and TRBJ1-1, with 10 bases fitting TRBD1. The length of the CDR3 is 12 residues. Trimming at V came to 1 base and at J to 10 bases, leaving 3 bases not matched to a gene. The germline CDR1 and CDR2 sequences are GTSNPN and SVGIG (reference sequence). The CDR3 is CAWSGGQGTAFF. The CDR3 DNA sequence: TGTGCCTGGAGTGGGGGACAGGGGACAGCTTTCTTT.

The rearrangement joins TRBV20-1 to TRBJ1-5; D unresolved. This CDR3 comprises 15 residues. The germline V gene encodes CDR1 DFQATT and CDR2 SNEGSKA (reference sequence). Between the trimmed V and J ends, which lost 0 bases and 2 bases, there was a span of 11 bases. CDR3 in DNA: TGCAGTGCTAGAGATGTTGTAGCTGGCAATCAGCCCCAGCATTTT. Translated: CSARDVVAGNQPQHF.

The CDR3 coding sequence is TGTGCCAGCAGCTTAGGGGGCGCGGCGAATTCACCCCTCCACTTT. This gives the protein CASSLGGAANSPLHF. V and J are TRBV13 and TRBJ1-6; D gene ambiguous. This CDR3 is 15 amino acids long. Germline lookup yields CDR1 PRHDT and CDR2 FYEKMQ (reference sequence). V lost 0 bases, J lost 7 bases, and 10 bases lay in between.

This clonotype was seen only a few times. The chain employs TRBV6-5 and TRBJ2-5; tentatively, D is TRBD1 or TRBD2 (6 bases each). This CDR3 has 12 residues. Germline V CDR1 and CDR2: MNHEY, SVGAGI. The ends were cut back, 6 bases at V and 10 bases at J, with 15 bases in the middle. DNA of the CDR3: TGTGCCAGCAGCATAAGGGGGGCCCACCAGTACTTC. Encoded protein: CASSIRGAHQYF.

The V gene is TRBV7-2, the J gene TRBJ2-6; 8 positions match TRBD1. The V gene end was trimmed by 4 bases and the J gene end by 0 bases; junction bases not matched to a gene: 2. The CDR3 totals 16 residues. The V gene's germline CDR1 is SGHTA and CDR2 FQGNSA. The CDR3 reads CASSWGQVSGANVLTF. As DNA, the CDR3 is TGTGCCAGCAGCTGGGGACAGGTCTCTGGGGCCAACGTCCTGACTTTC.

V gene TRBV18 combines with J gene TRBJ2-2; D not certain. The germline V and J ends were trimmed by 3 bases and 9 bases, with 20 bases remaining between them. The length of the CDR3 is 16 residues. Germline lookup yields CDR1 KGHSH and CDR2 LQKENI. CDR3 sequence reads: CASSPLLAQGRRELFF. The CDR3 nucleotides read TGTGCCAGCTCACCCCTCCTGGCGCAAGGGCGAAGGGAGCTGTTTTTT. Based on the CDR3 plus reference TRBV18 and TRBJ2-2, the full variable domain is NAGVMQNPRHLVRRRGQEARLRCSPMKGHSHVYWYRQLPEEGLKFMVYLQKENIIDESGMPKERFSAEFPKEGPSILRIQQVVRGDSAAYFCASSPLLAQGRRELFFGEGSRLTVL.

In its sample, this clonotype was seen a few times. The rearrangement uses TRBV5-1 and TRBJ1-6; 7 bases are shared with TRBD1. With V trimmed by 4 bases and J by 9 bases, 10 bases remained unmatched. Germline V gene data show CDR1 as SGHRS and CDR2 as YFSETQ. CDR3 length: 15 amino acids. The CDR3 loop is CASSPGQPVGSPLHF. DNA of the CDR3: TGCGCCAGCAGCCCGGGACAGCCCGTAGGTTCACCCCTCCACTTT.

This clonotype was found many times. The rearrangement joins TRBV7-2 to TRBJ1-5; 9 bases fit TRBD1. Germline CDR1 reads SGHTA; CDR2 reads FQGNSA. Unmatched junction bases numbered 6, after V lost 5 bases and J lost 7 bases. The CDR3 contains 14 residues. DNA for the CDR3: TGTGCCAGCAGCCAAACAGGGGGCAGACAGCCCCAGCATTTT. Its translation is CASSQTGGRQPQHF.

The chain links TRBV7-9 to TRBJ2-7, with D perhaps matching TRBD2 (6 bases). Germline values: CDR1 SEHNR, CDR2 FQNEAQ (reference sequence). V was clipped by 1 base and J by 2 bases, with 15 bases between them. This CDR3 has 16 residues. CDR3 residues: CASSLGVGGNPYEQYF. The CDR3 bases are TGTGCCAGCAGCTTAGGGGTTGGCGGGAACCCCTACGAGCAGTACTTC. The whole variable domain, remainder taken from reference TRBV7-9 and TRBJ2-7, is DTGVSQNPRHKITKRGQNVTFRCDPISEHNRLYWYRQTLGQGPEFLTYFQNEAQLEKSRLLSDRFSAERPKGSFSTLEIQRTEQGDSAMYLCASSLGVGGNPYEQYFGPGTRLTVT.

There are a few counts of this clonotype. The rearrangement links TRBV11-3 to TRBJ2-3, with D possibly being TRBD2 (5 bases). The CDR3 runs 16 residues. From germline, CDR1 is SGHNT and CDR2 YENEEA. The V gene lost 5 bases and the J gene lost 2 bases, with 17 bases spanning the gap. The CDR3 DNA reads as TGTGCCAGCAGCACAAGAAGAGCGGAACTCACAGATACGCAGTATTTT. Translating gives CASSTRRAELTDTQYF.

This clonotype was seen a handful of times. This chain connects TRBV4-1 to TRBJ2-7; D is ambiguous. Trimming stripped 1 base from V and 0 bases from J, with 7 bases between. The CDR3 contains 14 residues. CDR1 is MGHRA, CDR2 YSYEKL, per germline. For the CDR3, the DNA is TGCGCCAGCAGCCAAGTACTGAGCTCCTACGAGCAGTACTTC. Translated, it gives CASSQVLSSYEQYF.

The V and J genes are TRBV11-2 and TRBJ2-1; tentatively, D is TRBD1 or TRBD2 (6 bases each). CDR3 length equals 16 residues. Trimming shortened V by 1 base and J by 3 bases, and 13 bases separated the two germline ends. Germline lookup yields CDR1 SGHAT and CDR2 FQNNGV. Here the CDR3 reads CASSLGGGPDYNEQFF. Here the CDR3 DNA reads TGTGCCAGCAGCTTAGGTGGGGGGCCGGACTACAATGAGCAGTTCTTC.

The chain is built from TRBV6-1 and TRBJ2-3, with a weak D call TRBD2 (5 bases). The germline V gene has CDR1 MNHNS and CDR2 SASEGT. The ends were cut back, 5 bases at V and 5 bases at J, with 14 bases in the middle. The CDR3 is 14 residues long. The CDR3 nucleotides read TGTGCCAGCAGTAAGGAGGAGAAGATAGATACGCAGTATTTT. This translates into CASSKEEKIDTQYF.

This clonotype came up a few times. The rearrangement joins TRBV14 to TRBJ1-1, with D possibly TRBD1 on 6 matching bases. V was clipped by 4 bases and J by 0 bases, with 12 bases between them. In germline, CDR1 is SGHDN, CDR2 FVKESK. This CDR3 has 15 amino acids. The CDR3: CASSPEQGVNTEAFF. Here the CDR3 DNA reads TGTGCCAGCAGCCCCGAACAGGGAGTGAACACTGAAGCTTTCTTT.